The 14 T cell receptor beta chains reported below all come from one sample, sequenced in a study of shared clonotypes between healthy human individuals. The assay was immunoSEQ multiplex PCR, and TCRdb's table has in-frame clones only and misses some. This table has about 2,500,000 clones, more than 80% appearing once. Material: naive CD4+ T cells sorted from blood. As to subset: CD45RA+ positively selected. All receptors derive from a man younger than 35 in good health.

This clone was seen more than once but under ten times. The chain links TRBV20-1 to TRBJ1-4; D call uncertain. The CDR3 runs 11 residues. Trimming pared 5 bases from V and 5 bases from J, leaving 6 bases between. Germline loops: CDR1 DFQATT, CDR2 SNEGSKA (reference sequence). The CDR3 coding sequence is TGCAGTGCTCCCCAGAATGAAAAACTGTTTTTT. It specifies CSAPQNEKLFF.

This rearrangement joins TRBV5-1 to TRBJ2-7; 10 positions match TRBD1. Germline trimming cut 4 bases from V and 8 bases from J; bases unmatched to any gene: 9. Germline CDR1 and CDR2: SGHRS and YFSETQ. The CDR3 is 14 amino acids. The CDR3 DNA follows: TGCGCCAGCAGCCCCGGGACAGGGGAATCAAAGCAGTACTTC. It yields the protein CASSPGTGESKQYF.

This CDR3 is CASSSGTGTGKNIQYF. The CDR3 nucleotides read TGCGCCAGCAGCTCAGGGACCGGGACAGGTAAAAACATTCAGTACTTC. The J gene is TRBJ2-4, the V gene TRBV5-1; 8 nucleotides match TRBD1. Germline values: CDR1 SGHRS, CDR2 YFSETQ. After removal of 3 bases from V and 4 bases from J, the junction contained 9 bases not matched to a gene. The CDR3 runs to 16 residues. The variable domain in full, completed from reference TRBV5-1 and TRBJ2-4, reads KAGVTQTPRYLIKTRGQQVTLSCSPISGHRSVSWYQQTPGQGLQFLFEYFSETQRNKGNFPGRFSGRQFSNSRSEMNVSTLELGDSALYLCASSSGTGTGKNIQYFGAGTRLSVL.

In the case of this clone: The sample holds other DNA sequences that translate to the same CDR3. The gene calls are TRBV5-1 and TRBJ1-2; D may be TRBD1 (5 bases). The CDR3 consists of 12 residues. Trimming removed 8 bases from V and 2 bases from J, with 10 bases in between. In germline, CDR1 is SGHRS, CDR2 YFSETQ. The CDR3 here is CASTDSNYGYTF. As DNA, the CDR3 is TGCGCCAGTACCGACAGCAACTATGGCTACACCTTC.

The rearrangement joins TRBV29-1 to TRBJ2-1; 12 positions match TRBD2. With 1 base clipped from V and 9 bases from J, the junction kept 7 bases outside the gene matches. The CDR3 is 15 amino acids. Germline V gene lookup returns CDR1 SQVTM and CDR2 ANQGSEA. The CDR3 loop is CSVEGLAGGPGEQFF. The CDR3 DNA reads as TGCAGCGTTGAAGGCCTAGCGGGGGGGCCGGGTGAGCAGTTCTTC.

The chain carries TRBV4-1 and TRBJ1-5; TRBD1 matches 8 bases. After removal of 4 bases from V and 7 bases from J, the junction contained 12 bases not matched to a gene. This CDR3 contains 16 residues. Germline V lookup: CDR1 MGHRA, CDR2 YSYEKL. The CDR3 reads CASSPSDREGWQPQHF. The CDR3 region has the DNA TGCGCCAGCAGCCCTTCGGACAGGGAAGGTTGGCAGCCCCAGCATTTT.

This rearrangement joins TRBV15 to TRBJ2-7; the D gene is possibly TRBD1 (6 bases). The CDR3 runs 15 residues. Germline CDR1 reads LNHNV; CDR2 reads YYDKDF (reference sequence). Trimming pared 0 bases from V and 3 bases from J, leaving 12 bases between. CDR3 in amino acids: CATSRERRGGYEQYF. The DNA of the CDR3 is TGTGCCACCAGCAGAGAACGACGAGGGGGCTACGAGCAGTACTTC.

In DNA form, the CDR3 reads TGCGCCAGCAGACCCGGGGTCCCAAGCACAGATACGCAGTATTTT. Translated: CASRPGVPSTDTQYF. The chain joins TRBV5-1 to TRBJ2-3, with TRBD2 as a possible D gene (5 bases). V lost 5 bases to trimming and J lost 0 bases, with 13 bases between them. Germline loops: CDR1 SGHRS, CDR2 YFSETQ. The CDR3 extends over 15 amino acids.

The chain employs TRBV7-9 and TRBJ1-1; no definite D call. Germline values: CDR1 SEHNR, CDR2 FQNEAQ (reference sequence). V was trimmed by 6 bases and J by 0 bases, leaving 5 bases between them. This CDR3 spans 12 amino acids. CDR3 nucleotides: TGTGCCAGCAGATCTATGAACACTGAAGCTTTCTTT. It codes for CASRSMNTEAFF. Combining the CDR3 with reference TRBV7-9 and TRBJ1-1 gives the whole variable domain DTGVSQNPRHKITKRGQNVTFRCDPISEHNRLYWYRQTLGQGPEFLTYFQNEAQLEKSRLLSDRFSAERPKGSFSTLEIQRTEQGDSAMYLCASRSMNTEAFFGQGTRLTVV.

The chain carries TRBV5-4 and TRBJ1-2; 7 bases match TRBD1. The CDR3 consists of 14 residues. Germline trimming cut 4 bases from V and 4 bases from J; bases unmatched to any gene: 7. The germline V gene has CDR1 SGHNT and CDR2 YYREEE (reference sequence). Written as DNA, the CDR3 is TGTGCCAGCAGCCTTTCCTGGACAGGCTATGGCTACACCTTC. This encodes CASSLSWTGYGYTF. The whole variable domain, remainder taken from reference TRBV5-4 and TRBJ1-2, is ETGVTQSPTHLIKTRGQQVTLRCSSQSGHNTVSWYQQALGQGPQFIFQYYREEENGRGNFPPRFSGLQFPNYSSELNVNALELDDSALYLCASSLSWTGYGYTFGSGTRLTVV.

CDR3 in amino acids: CASSLDRGYEQYF. CDR3 nucleotides: TGTGCCAGCAGCCTGGACAGGGGCTACGAGCAGTACTTC. The chain employs TRBV6-5 and TRBJ2-7; 9 nucleotides match TRBD1. In germline, CDR1 is MNHEY, CDR2 SVGAGI. The ends lost 6 bases at V and 3 bases at J; junction bases unmatched: 3. This CDR3 has 13 residues.

Here the CDR3 DNA reads TGTGCCAGCAGTTCGACAGGGGCTGAGACCCAGTACTTC. It encodes CASSSTGAETQYF. V usage is TRBV27 and J usage is TRBJ2-5, with 8 bases lining up with TRBD1. The CDR3 sequence is 13 residues long. The germline gives CDR1 MNHEY, CDR2 SMNVEV (reference sequence). The V gene end was trimmed by 4 bases and the J gene end by 5 bases; junction bases not matched to a gene: 3.

This clone appeared once. This rearrangement joins TRBV6-5 to TRBJ2-7, with 9 bases identical to TRBD1. V lost 6 bases to trimming and J lost 3 bases; unmatched junction nucleotides: 9. The CDR3 is 15 residues long. Germline lookup yields CDR1 MNHEY and CDR2 SVGAGI. This chain's CDR3 is CASRSSGTGHYEQYF. CDR3 bases: TGTGCCAGCAGGTCCTCCGGGACAGGGCACTACGAGCAGTACTTC.

This clone was found once. The J gene is TRBJ1-2, the V gene TRBV6-1; 8 bases map to TRBD1. CDR3 length equals 15 residues. Per germline, CDR1 MNHNS and CDR2 SASEGT. V gave up 5 bases and J gave up 3 bases; unmatched junction bases: 8. In DNA, the CDR3 is TGTGCCAGCAGTCTACATCCGGGACAGGACTATGGCTACACCTTC. Translation: CASSLHPGQDYGYTF.